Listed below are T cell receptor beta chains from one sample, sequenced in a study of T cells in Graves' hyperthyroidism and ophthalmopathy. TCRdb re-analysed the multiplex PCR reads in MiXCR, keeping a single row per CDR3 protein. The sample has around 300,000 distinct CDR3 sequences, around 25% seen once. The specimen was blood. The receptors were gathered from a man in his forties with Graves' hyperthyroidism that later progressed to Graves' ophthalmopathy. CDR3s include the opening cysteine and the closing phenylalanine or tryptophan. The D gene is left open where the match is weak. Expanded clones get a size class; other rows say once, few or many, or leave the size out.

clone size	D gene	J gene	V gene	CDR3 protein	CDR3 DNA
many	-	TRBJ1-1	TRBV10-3	CATRPGPNTEAFF	TGTGCCACCCGACCGGGGCCGAACACTGAAGCTTTCTTT
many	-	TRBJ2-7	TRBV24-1	CATSDSRDLTREQYF	TGTGCCACCAGTGATTCGCGGGACCTTACCCGGGAGCAGTACTTC
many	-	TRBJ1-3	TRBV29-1	CSARDSAGNTIYF	TGCAGCGCACGGGATTCGGCGGGAAACACCATATATTTT
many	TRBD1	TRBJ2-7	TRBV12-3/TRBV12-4	CASTNTGTGSYEQYF	TGTGCCAGCACTAACACCGGGACAGGGAGCTACGAGCAGTACTTC
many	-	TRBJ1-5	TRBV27	CASSLVSSNQPQHF	TGTGCCAGCAGCTTAGTATCGAGCAATCAGCCCCAGCATTTT
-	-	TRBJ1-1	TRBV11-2	CASSLFSGHRIMNTEAFF	TGTGCCAGCAGCTTGTTCTCAGGACACAGAATAATGAACACTGAAGCTTTCTTT
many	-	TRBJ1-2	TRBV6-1	CASRIPGTNYGYTF	TGTGCCAGCAGAATACCCGGGACGAACTATGGCTACACCTTC
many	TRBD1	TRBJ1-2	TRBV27	CASSLIPQGNYGYTF	TGTGCCAGCAGTCTCATCCCACAGGGGAACTATGGCTACACCTTC
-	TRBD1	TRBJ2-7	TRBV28	CASSFRTGGYEQYF	TGTGCCAGCAGTTTCAGGACAGGGGGATACGAGCAGTACTTC
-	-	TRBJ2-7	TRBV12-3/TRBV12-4	CASSFYQYEQYF	TGTGCCAGCAGTTTCTATCAGTACGAGCAGTACTTC
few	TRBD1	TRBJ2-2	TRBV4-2	CASSSRDRLNTGELFF	TGTGCCAGCAGCAGCCGGGACAGACTGAACACCGGGGAGCTGTTTTTT
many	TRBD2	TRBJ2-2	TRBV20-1	CSARDSSGSPDTEELFF	TGCAGTGCTAGAGACAGTAGCGGGAGCCCGGACACCGAGGAGCTGTTTTTT
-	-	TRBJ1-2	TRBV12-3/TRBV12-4	CASSLVGEGSQIYTF	TGTGCCAGCAGTTTAGTGGGGGAGGGCAGTCAAATCTACACCTTC
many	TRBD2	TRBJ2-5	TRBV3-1	CASSQGVGGLAGVGETQYF	TGTGCCAGCAGCCAAGGAGTGGGGGGACTAGCGGGAGTGGGGGAGACCCAGTACTTC
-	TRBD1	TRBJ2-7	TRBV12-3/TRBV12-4	CASRQTGSSSYEQYF	TGTGCCAGCAGGCAGACAGGGAGTTCCTCCTACGAGCAGTACTTC
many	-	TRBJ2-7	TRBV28	CASSPADAEDTYEQYF	TGTGCCAGCAGTCCTGCGGATGCGGAAGATACCTACGAGCAGTACTTC
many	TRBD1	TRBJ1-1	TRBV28	CASSVLRTGEAFF	TGTGCCAGCAGTGTGTTGAGGACAGGCGAAGCTTTCTTT
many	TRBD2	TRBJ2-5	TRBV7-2	CASSLGGLAGKETQYF	TGTGCCAGCAGCTTAGGGGGACTAGCGGGAAAGGAGACCCAGTACTTC
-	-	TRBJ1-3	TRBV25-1	CASRHPGSGNTIYF	TGTGCCAGCAGACACCCGGGTTCTGGAAACACCATATATTTT
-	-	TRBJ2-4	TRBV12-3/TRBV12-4	CASSEQGLAKNIQYF	TGTGCCAGCAGCGAACAGGGACTAGCCAAAAACATTCAGTACTTC
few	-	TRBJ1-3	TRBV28	CASSFPRPPRNTIYF	TGTGCCAGCAGTTTCCCCCGGCCCCCGAGAAACACCATATATTTT
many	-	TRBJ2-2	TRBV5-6	CASSLAGGNTGELFF	TGTGCCAGCAGCTTGGCCGGGGGGAACACCGGGGAGCTGTTTTTT